This TCR beta chain comes out of a study of vaccination effects on CD4 cells after COVID-19. At the level of the study: Following the second dose by a median of 72 days, the post-vaccine samples were obtained. Study-wide points: Late after vaccination, infection- and vaccine-induced clones showed marked clonal contraction.

Germline values: CDR1 SQVTM, CDR2 ANQGSEA. V dropped 4 bases and J dropped 2; count of bases not matched to a gene: 6. This CDR3 spans 15 amino acids. Expansion with viral peptide pools was applied to antigen-specific CD4+ T cells by the ViraFEST assay prior to sequencing. Investigators separated out CD4+ T cells once approximately 9 days of culture had passed. The cohort was immunized with two doses of either the BNT162b2 or mRNA-1273 vaccine. Having tested negative for nucleocapsid antibodies, the vaccine recipients showed no prior SARS-CoV-2 infection. TCRdb's copy holds only in-frame clones and misses some; the assay was immunoSEQ multiplex PCR. The sample lists about 28,000 clones; over 70% were seen once. This clone was observed a few times. The antigen is undetermined.

This chain connects TRBV29-1 to TRBJ2-1; TRBD2 matches at 9 bases. The TCR comes from a human donor who received a COVID-19 vaccine. The sequenced sample was CD4+ T cells from PBMCs cultured with HCoV-NL63 spike peptides, obtained after COVID-19 vaccination. CDR3 nucleotide sequence: TGCAGCGTTGGGGTTAGCGGGAGACCCTACAATGAGCAGTTCTTC. Translated: CSVGVSGRPYNEQFF.